The 5 T cell receptor beta chains in this list originate from one sample, sequenced in a study of blood T cells in healthy people across ages. With a J-beta primer mix and a sample-barcoded 5' primer, a second PCR ran about 7 to 11 cycles. Each CDR3 protein gets one entry after TCRdb re-called the 5' RACE reads with MiXCR. The repertoire holds 450,000 to 700,000 distinct CDR3 sequences, with 25% to 30% as singletons. The sample comprised blood. The source of these receptors is a woman in her 70s in good health.

This clonotype was counted between two and nine times. The CDR3 DNA reads as TGTGCCAGCAGTGTCACAGCGGGGGGCTTTTACAATGAGCAGTTCTTC. This sequence encodes CASSVTAGGFYNEQFF. This chain links TRBV6-4 with TRBJ2-1, with 9 bases fitting TRBD2. The CDR3 contains 16 residues. Trimming removed 4 bases from V and 4 bases from J; junction bases left unmatched: 8. Germline assignment: CDR1 MRHNA and CDR2 SNTAGT.

The V and J genes are TRBV29-1 and TRBJ1-4, with D maybe TRBD1 (6 bases). There are 13 residues in the CDR3. Trimming cost V 5 bases and J 6 bases, with 13 bases left between them. Germline assignment: CDR1 SQVTM and CDR2 ANQGSEA. Written as DNA, the CDR3 is TGCAGCGTTCGTCCGGGGGGCGATGAAAAACTGTTTTTT. This gives the protein CSVRPGGDEKLFF.

This rearrangement joins TRBV5-1 to TRBJ2-3; D is possibly TRBD2 (6 bases). The CDR3 sequence is 16 residues long. V lost 0 bases and J 6 bases, leaving 17 bases between the germline ends. Germline lookup yields CDR1 SGHRS and CDR2 YFSETQ. CDR3 sequence: CASSLVASVPGDTQYF. CDR3 coding DNA: TGCGCCAGCAGCTTGGTGGCTAGCGTTCCCGGGGATACGCAGTATTTT.

This clonotype came up a few times. The chain combines TRBV5-1 with TRBJ2-2; 7 bases line up with TRBD1. From germline, CDR1 is SGHRS and CDR2 YFSETQ. The length of the CDR3 is 16 residues. Trimming removed 6 bases from V and 0 bases from J; junction bases left unmatched: 8. This chain's CDR3 is CASTITGDSNTGELFF. CDR3 in DNA: TGCGCCAGCACCATAACAGGGGATTCGAACACCGGGGAGCTGTTTTTT.

The gene calls are TRBV15 and TRBJ1-2, with D possibly being TRBD1 (5 bases). The CDR3 sequence is 14 residues long. V lost 5 bases and J 4 bases, leaving 14 bases between the germline ends. Germline CDR1 is LNHNV and CDR2 is YYDKDF (reference sequence). CDR3 coding DNA: TGTGCCACCAGCCCCGCCGGGACTTTCTATGGCTACACCTTC. Amino acids: CATSPAGTFYGYTF.